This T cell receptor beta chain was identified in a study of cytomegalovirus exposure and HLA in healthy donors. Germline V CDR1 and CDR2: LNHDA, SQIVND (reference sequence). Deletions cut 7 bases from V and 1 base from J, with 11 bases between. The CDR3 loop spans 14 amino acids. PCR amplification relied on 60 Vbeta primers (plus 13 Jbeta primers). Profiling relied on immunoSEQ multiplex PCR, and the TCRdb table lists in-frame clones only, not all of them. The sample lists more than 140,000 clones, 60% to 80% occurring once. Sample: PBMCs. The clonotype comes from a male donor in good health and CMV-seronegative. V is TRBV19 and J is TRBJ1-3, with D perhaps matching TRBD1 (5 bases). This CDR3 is CASTDQGSGNTIYF. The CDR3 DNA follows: TGTGCCAGTACCGATCAGGGTTCTGGAAACACCATATATTTT.